This TCR beta chain is drawn from a study of cytomegalovirus exposure and HLA in healthy donors. With 60 Vbeta and 13 Jbeta primers, the PCR was carried out. Clones were sequenced by immunoSEQ multiplex PCR, and TCRdb holds only the in-frame ones, with some missing. The repertoire has fewer than 150,000 clones, 80% of them found once; the top ten carry 1%. The CDR3 runs to 15 residues. CDR1 SEHNR and CDR2 FQNEAQ come from the germline V gene (reference sequence). Unmatched junction bases numbered 10, after V lost 5 bases and J lost 4 bases. Notes on this clone: Its antigen is not identified.

General study points: In a later analysis, across HLA loci, associated TCR counts were highest for DRB1, lowest for HLA-C. There were reportedly fewer N-insertions in an Asian-associated ancestry cluster than the roughly 700-donor mean, in a later analysis. A later analysis found that most CMV-associated TCR beta chains appeared HLA-restricted.

Sequencing was performed on PBMCs. The clonotype comes from a man aged 35 to 55 in good health and CMV-seronegative. This chain uses TRBV7-9 with TRBJ1-2, with TRBD1 matching over 7 bases. The CDR3 DNA reads as TGTGCCAGCAGCCCAGAGGGGGCCCGGGCCTATGGCTACACCTTC. Translation gives CASSPEGARAYGYTF.